This entry lists 22 T cell receptor beta chains sequenced from one sample in a study of blood T cell repertoires in COVID-19. Some clones are missing from TCRdb's copy, which holds only in-frame ones; the method was immunoSEQ multiplex PCR. The sample carries some 260,000 clones, over 65% recorded once. Sequenced material: peripheral blood. Receptors originate from a woman aged 80 or over with acute or convalescent COVID-19.

This clone appeared once. A read error may account for a junction end that differs from germline. The rearrangement joins TRBV27 to TRBJ2-5, with 13 bases lining up with TRBD2. CDR1 is MNHEY and CDR2 is SMNVEV in the germline V gene (reference sequence). This CDR3 comprises 18 residues. The CDR3 loop is CASRLLSQGLAGSETQYF. CDR3 nucleotide sequence: TGTGCCAGCCGTTTACTTTCGCAGGGACTAGCGGGGTCGGAGACCCAGTACTTC.

The V gene is TRBV11-2, the J gene TRBJ2-5, with 7 bases lining up with TRBD1. With V trimmed by 3 bases and J by 2 bases, 3 bases remained unmatched. The CDR3 runs 14 residues. Germline V lookup: CDR1 SGHAT, CDR2 FQNNGV. The CDR3 reads CASSLTGLQETQYF. The CDR3 nucleotides are TGTGCCAGCAGCTTGACAGGGTTGCAAGAGACCCAGTACTTC. Drawing the rest from reference TRBV11-2 and TRBJ2-5, the complete variable domain is EAGVAQSPRYKIIEKRQSVAFWCNPISGHATLYWYQQILGQGPKLLIQFQNNGVVDDSQLPKDRFSAERLKGVDSTLKIQPAKLEDSAVYLCASSLTGLQETQYFGPGTRLLVL.

This chain joins TRBV7-9 and TRBJ2-7; 10 nucleotides line up with TRBD1. Germline CDR1 reads SEHNR; CDR2 reads FQNEAQ (reference sequence). The CDR3 runs 16 residues. V lost 6 bases, J lost 5 bases, and 13 bases stayed unmatched. As DNA, the CDR3 is TGTGCCAGCAGTCACGGGGGGGACAGGGGAACACACGAGCAGTACTTC. This codes for CASSHGGDRGTHEQYF.

This chain joins TRBV3-1 (or the pseudogene TRBV3-2) and TRBJ1-1; 8 bases fit TRBD1. Germline V gene data show CDR1 as LGHDT and CDR2 as YNNKEL (reference sequence). CDR3 length: 14 amino acids. The trim removed 2 bases at V and 5 bases at J, leaving 4 bases unmatched. The chain's CDR3 is CASSQTGGITEAFF. CDR3 DNA: TGTGCCAGCAGCCAAACAGGGGGAATTACTGAAGCTTTCTTT.

In DNA form, the CDR3 reads TGTGCCAGCAGAGGAGCAGCCGAACCCCAGCATTTT. It specifies CASRGAAEPQHF. The V call is TRBV27, the J call TRBJ1-5; no clear D. The germline CDR1 and CDR2 sequences are MNHEY and SMNVEV (reference sequence). V gave up 6 bases and J gave up 10 bases, with 13 bases separating them. The CDR3 extends over 12 amino acids.

The genes are TRBV3-1 (or the pseudogene TRBV3-2) and TRBJ2-5; D perhaps matches TRBD1 (6 bases). CDR3 size: 14 residues. Per the germline V gene, CDR1 is LGHDT and CDR2 is YNNKEL (reference sequence). Between the trimmed V and J ends, which lost 0 bases and 4 bases, there was a span of 9 bases. CDR3 amino acids: CASSQDGGPETQYF. The CDR3 DNA reads as TGTGCCAGCAGCCAAGATGGGGGCCCAGAGACCCAGTACTTC.

This chain connects TRBV30 to TRBJ2-7; possibly TRBD1 for D (6 bases). Per germline, CDR1 GTSNPN and CDR2 SVGIG (reference sequence). The V end lost 5 bases, the J end lost 3 bases, and 11 bases lay between the germline ends. The CDR3 consists of 12 residues. CDR3: CAWDRGNYEQYF. The CDR3 DNA reads as TGTGCCTGGGATAGGGGGAACTACGAGCAGTACTTC.

The V call is TRBV4-1, the J call TRBJ2-3, with a possible D match to TRBD1 (5 bases). CDR1 and CDR2 (germline): MGHRA, YSYEKL. This CDR3 is 17 amino acids long. V was trimmed by 0 bases and J by 2 bases, leaving 15 bases between them. In DNA, the CDR3 is TGCGCCAGCAGCCAAGATCCTCAGGGTTCCGCCACAGATACGCAGTATTTT. It yields the protein CASSQDPQGSATDTQYF.

This clone appeared a few times. The chain joins TRBV3-1 (or the pseudogene TRBV3-2) to TRBJ1-2; the D gene is possibly TRBD1 (5 bases). CDR3 length: 14 residues. The V end lost 4 bases, the J end lost 4 bases, and 13 bases lay between the germline ends. CDR1 is LGHDT, CDR2 YNNKEL, per germline (reference sequence). The CDR3: CASSRLGLGYGYTF. CDR3 coding DNA: TGTGCCAGCAGCCGCTTGGGGCTCGGCTATGGCTACACCTTC.

The table lists this clone with a few counts. The chain employs TRBV4-1 and TRBJ2-3, with 9 nucleotides matching TRBD1. The CDR3 contains 17 residues. CDR1 and CDR2 (germline): MGHRA, YSYEKL. Trimming took 3 bases from V and 9 from J; bases not matched to a gene: 16. CDR3 coding DNA: TGCGCCAGCAGCCAGTCAGCACCGGGACAGGGAAAGGACACGCAGTATTTT. Translated: CASSQSAPGQGKDTQYF.

The rearrangement uses TRBV18 and TRBJ2-1; 12 bases match TRBD2. CDR3 length: 20 amino acids. Trimming at V came to 6 bases and at J to 6 bases, leaving 21 bases not matched to a gene. CDR1 is KGHSH, CDR2 LQKENI, per germline. The DNA for the CDR3 is TGTGCCAGCTCGCCTGCAAGCATTCATCTAGCGGGAGGGCCTCTCAATGAGCAGTTCTTC. Its translation: CASSPASIHLAGGPLNEQFF.

This rearrangement joins TRBV7-9 to TRBJ2-1; TRBD2 aligns across 9 bases. The CDR3 sequence is 14 residues long. Germline lookup yields CDR1 SEHNR and CDR2 FQNEAQ (reference sequence). With V trimmed by 6 bases and J by 7 bases, 7 bases remained unmatched. The CDR3 DNA sequence: TGTGCCAGCAGAAATAGCGGGAGTTCAAATGAGCAGTTCTTC. This translates into CASRNSGSSNEQFF.

The chain is built from TRBV6-6 and TRBJ1-2; the D gene is possibly TRBD1 (6 bases). V lost 2 bases and J 8 bases, leaving 12 bases between the germline ends. The CDR3 spans 13 residues. CDR1 and CDR2 (germline): MNHNY, SVGAGI (reference sequence). The CDR3 loop is CASSYPQGLGYTF. The CDR3 DNA reads TGTGCCAGCAGTTACCCGCAGGGGTTAGGCTACACCTTC.

This clone occurred once. This rearrangement joins TRBV12-3 or TRBV12-4 to TRBJ1-2, with 9 bases identical to TRBD1. CDR3 size: 12 residues. Trimming cost V 5 bases and J 7 bases; bases outside gene matches: 2. CDR3 DNA: TGTGCCAGCAGTCGACAGGGGGGTGGCTACACCTTC. Its translation: CASSRQGGGYTF.

This rearrangement joins TRBV6-5 to TRBJ2-1; 7 bases align to TRBD1. The CDR3 covers 15 residues. The trim removed 5 bases at V and 5 bases at J, leaving 9 bases unmatched. In germline, CDR1 is MNHEY, CDR2 SVGAGI. CDR3 sequence: CASSTPTGANNEQFF. The CDR3 DNA reads as TGTGCCAGCAGTACACCTACAGGGGCTAACAATGAGCAGTTCTTC.

This chain connects TRBV15 to TRBJ1-1; D not resolved. Per the germline V gene, CDR1 is LNHNV and CDR2 is YYDKDF (reference sequence). CDR3 length: 13 residues. The V gene lost 1 base and the J gene lost 2 bases, with 5 bases spanning the gap. CDR3 coding DNA: TGTGCCACCAGCAGAGCGGGTAACACTGAAGCTTTCTTT. This sequence encodes CATSRAGNTEAFF.

V is TRBV7-8 and J is TRBJ2-3; TRBD1 might be the D (6 bases). The V and J ends lost 4 bases and 2 bases respectively, with 16 bases between them. The CDR3 extends over 16 amino acids. Germline values: CDR1 SGHVS, CDR2 FQNEAQ. In DNA, the CDR3 is TGTGCCAGCAGCTGGACAGCCCTCACCCCCACAGATACGCAGTATTTT. This gives the protein CASSWTALTPTDTQYF.

The genes are TRBV7-3 and TRBJ2-1; D is perhaps TRBD1 (7 bases). The ends were cut back, 4 bases at V and 4 bases at J, with 14 bases in the middle. Germline V CDR1 and CDR2: SGHTA, FQGTGA. The CDR3 sequence is 15 residues long. CDR3 DNA: TGTGCCAGCAGCTCCAGGGGGGTAAGGTACAATGAGCAGTTCTTC. It encodes CASSSRGVRYNEQFF.

The sample holds a few counts of this clone. The chain joins TRBV5-4 to TRBJ2-3, with 7 bases identical to TRBD2. There are 15 residues in the CDR3. Trimming removed 3 bases from V and 4 bases from J; junction bases left unmatched: 8. Germline V gives CDR1 SGHNT, CDR2 YYREEE (reference sequence). CDR3 DNA: TGTGCCAGCAGCTCTGGACTAGGTCGTGCAGATACGCAGTATTTT. It codes for CASSSGLGRADTQYF. Full variable domain (outside the CDR3, taken from reference TRBV5-4 and TRBJ2-3): ETGVTQSPTHLIKTRGQQVTLRCSSQSGHNTVSWYQQALGQGPQFIFQYYREEENGRGNFPPRFSGLQFPNYSSELNVNALELDDSALYLCASSSGLGRADTQYFGPGTRLTVL.

This clone has just a few counts. This chain joins TRBV3-1 (or the pseudogene TRBV3-2) and TRBJ2-7; 7 bases are shared with TRBD2. J was trimmed by 11 bases and V by 4 bases; bases with no gene match: 11. The CDR3 loop spans 13 amino acids. Germline V CDR1 and CDR2: LGHDT, YNNKEL (reference sequence). This CDR3 is CASSLLEGGEKYF. In nucleotides, the CDR3 is TGTGCCAGCAGCCTCTTAGAGGGAGGGGAGAAGTACTTC.

In nucleotides, the CDR3 is TGTGCCAGCAGCTTAGGGCAGATGAACACTGAAGCTTTCTTT. It specifies CASSLGQMNTEAFF. J is TRBJ1-1 and V is TRBV7-9; unclear D gene. CDR1 is SEHNR and CDR2 is FQNEAQ in the germline V gene (reference sequence). The V gene lost 1 base and the J gene lost 0 bases, with 6 bases spanning the gap. This CDR3 is 14 amino acids long.

The chain uses TRBV2 and TRBJ1-3, with 11 bases lining up with TRBD1. The CDR3 sequence is 18 residues long. Germline V gene lookup returns CDR1 SNHLY and CDR2 FYNNEI. The V and J ends lost 6 bases and 0 bases, in that order; junction bases with no gene match: 10. The CDR3 region is CASSQRWTGGLSGNTIYF. The DNA of the CDR3 is TGTGCCAGCAGCCAACGATGGACAGGGGGCCTCTCTGGAAACACCATATATTTT.